This passage covers 7 T cell receptor beta chains from one sample sequenced in a study of beta chain features in type 1 diabetes. Investigators reverse transcribed all isolated RNA, so they sequenced expressed TCRB transcripts. TCRdb's table, derived via immunoSEQ multiplex PCR, lists solely in-frame clones and lacks some. The sample contains under 300,000 clones, about 14% of which appear only once. Overall study findings and caveats: All four CD4+ subsets of Type 1 diabetes patients contained TCRB CDR3s that were moderately but significantly shorter.

These receptors are not linked to any known antigen. The sequenced material came from naive CD4+ T cells from blood. These receptors came from a man aged 30-40 years with type 1 diabetes.

This clone was counted a few times. V usage is TRBV6-1 and J usage is TRBJ2-1; D is possibly TRBD2 (6 bases). The CDR3 sequence is 12 residues long. The germline CDR1 and CDR2 sequences are MNHNS and SASEGT. V lost 4 bases, J lost 8 bases, and 9 bases lay in between. Here the CDR3 DNA reads TGTGCCAGCAGTGGGGGGGATTATGAGCAGTTCTTC. Amino acid sequence: CASSGGDYEQFF.

This clone was observed once. The chain is built from TRBV5-6 and TRBJ2-7; 7 positions match TRBD1. The CDR3 has 15 amino acids. Per germline, CDR1 SGHDT and CDR2 YYEEEE. The ends lost 6 bases at V and 2 bases at J; junction bases unmatched: 11. This CDR3 reads CASTLRAGGPYEQYF. The CDR3 DNA is TGTGCCAGCACCCTGAGGGCAGGGGGACCCTACGAGCAGTACTTC. Looking up the rest from reference TRBV5-6 and TRBJ2-7 gives the full variable domain: DAGVTQSPTHLIKTRGQQVTLRCSPKSGHDTVSWYQQALGQGPQFIFQYYEEEERQRGNFPDRFSGHQFPNYSSELNVNALLLGDSALYLCASTLRAGGPYEQYFGPGTRLTVT.

The chain carries TRBV11-2 and TRBJ2-3; D gene uncertain. The CDR3 loop spans 12 amino acids. Germline CDR1 and CDR2: SGHAT and FQNNGV. V was pared by 1 base and J by 4 bases, with 3 bases between. CDR3 region: CASSLASDTQYF. As DNA, the CDR3 is TGTGCCAGCAGCTTAGCGTCAGATACGCAGTATTTT.

In its sample, this clone was seen a few times. The V and J genes are TRBV5-1 and TRBJ2-1; D is possibly TRBD1 (6 bases). The CDR3 consists of 12 residues. V lost 4 bases, J lost 7 bases, and 9 bases lay in between. Germline V CDR1 and CDR2: SGHRS, YFSETQ. DNA for the CDR3: TGCGCCAGCAGCCCGGGACATAATGAGCAGTTCTTC. This translates into CASSPGHNEQFF.

The chain combines TRBV29-1 with TRBJ1-5, with a tentative D call TRBD1 (6 bases). Trimming removed 6 bases from V and 1 base from J, with 13 bases in between. The V gene's germline CDR1 is SQVTM and CDR2 ANQGSEA. The CDR3 is made up of 14 amino acids. The CDR3 DNA is TGCAGCGTGCCTCCCAGGGGAAGCAATCAGCCCCAGCATTTT. Residues: CSVPPRGSNQPQHF.

J is TRBJ1-2 and V is TRBV11-2; TRBD1 matches at 9 bases. From germline, CDR1 is SGHAT and CDR2 FQNNGV. CDR3 size: 13 residues. Unmatched junction bases numbered 4, after V lost 5 bases and J lost 6 bases. The CDR3 DNA reads TGTGCCAGCAGCCCCGACAGGGGGAATGGCTACACCTTC. Amino acids: CASSPDRGNGYTF.

The chain couples TRBV6-5 to TRBJ2-7, with 10 bases identical to TRBD2. Germline V gives CDR1 MNHEY, CDR2 SVGAGI. The CDR3 length is 15 residues. V gave up 6 bases and J gave up 2 bases; unmatched junction bases: 7. CDR3 loop: CASSRPSGGAYEQYF. CDR3 nucleotides: TGTGCCAGCAGCAGACCGAGCGGGGGGGCCTACGAGCAGTACTTC.